This is a list of T cell receptor beta chains from one sample in a study of shared clonotypes between healthy human individuals. Assay: immunoSEQ multiplex PCR; the TCRdb copy retains only in-frame clones and omits some. Here the sample spans about 1,900,000 clones, just under 95% being singletons. Sequencing used naive CD8+ T cells sorted from blood. These receptor sequences come from a man aged 18 to 35 in good health. Both conserved end residues are part of each CDR3. Not every row has a clone size; where given, it reads once, few, many or a size class.

V	J	size	CDR3
TRBV9	TRBJ1-2	.	CASSVGRGATLGDGYTF
TRBV5-1	TRBJ2-5	.	CASSYWGQGAQETQYF
TRBV7-2	TRBJ1-3	.	CASSLVPNRGNTIYF
TRBV11-2	TRBJ2-2	once	CASSLEAGGTGWTGELFF
TRBV9	TRBJ2-3	once	CASSPHLSGSWTDTQYF
TRBV2	TRBJ1-3	.	CASSRPRGGSGNTIYF
TRBV21-1	TRBJ1-3	.	CASSKAQTNVRSSGNTIYF
TRBV6-6	TRBJ1-3	once	CASSQTGEGTGNTIYF
TRBV11-2	TRBJ2-7	.	CASSLDIGREGSYEQYF
TRBV9	TRBJ1-6	.	CASSVAQGVGSPLHF
TRBV5-6	TRBJ2-7	.	CASSLALAAGFYEQYF
TRBV30	TRBJ1-4	.	CAWSWGTGLGEKLFF
TRBV11-3	TRBJ2-7	.	CASSSGTGGQQYF
TRBV29-1	TRBJ2-5	.	CSVLEREETQYF
TRBV27	TRBJ2-7	.	CASSHQLAGDSSYEQYF
TRBV4-1	TRBJ2-7	.	CASSPFGAGGSYEQYF
TRBV28	TRBJ2-7	.	CASSFPARAYEQYF
TRBV11-2	TRBJ2-7	.	CASSLGPPGSYEQYF
TRBV4-3	TRBJ2-1	.	CASSQDPYSPSYNEQFF
TRBV10-2	TRBJ2-7	.	CASSELSSGLYEQYF